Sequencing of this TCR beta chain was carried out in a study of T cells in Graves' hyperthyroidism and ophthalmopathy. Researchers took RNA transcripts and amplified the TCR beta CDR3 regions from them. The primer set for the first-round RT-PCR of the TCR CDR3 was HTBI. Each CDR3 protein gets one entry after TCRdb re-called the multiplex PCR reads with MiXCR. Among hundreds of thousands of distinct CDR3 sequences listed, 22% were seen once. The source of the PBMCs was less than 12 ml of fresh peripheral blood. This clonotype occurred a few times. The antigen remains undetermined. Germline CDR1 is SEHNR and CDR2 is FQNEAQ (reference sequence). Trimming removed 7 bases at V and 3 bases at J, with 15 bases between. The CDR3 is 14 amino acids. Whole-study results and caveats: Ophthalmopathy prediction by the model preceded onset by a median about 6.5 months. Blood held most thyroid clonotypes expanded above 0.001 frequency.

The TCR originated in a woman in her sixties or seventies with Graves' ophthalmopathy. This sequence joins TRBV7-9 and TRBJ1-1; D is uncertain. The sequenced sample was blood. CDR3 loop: CASIADSWDTEAFF. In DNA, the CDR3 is TGTGCCAGCATTGCGGACTCGTGGGACACTGAAGCTTTCTTT.